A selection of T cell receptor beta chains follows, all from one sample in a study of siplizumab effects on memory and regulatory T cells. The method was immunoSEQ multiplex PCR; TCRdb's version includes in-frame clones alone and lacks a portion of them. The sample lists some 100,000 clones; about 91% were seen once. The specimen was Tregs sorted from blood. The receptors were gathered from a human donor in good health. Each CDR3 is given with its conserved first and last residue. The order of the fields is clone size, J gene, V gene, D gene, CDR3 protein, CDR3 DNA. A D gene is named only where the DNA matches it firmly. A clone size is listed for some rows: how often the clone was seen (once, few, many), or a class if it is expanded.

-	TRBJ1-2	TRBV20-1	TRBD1	CSALQGAGYTF	TGCAGTGCTTTACAGGGGGCTGGCTACACCTTC
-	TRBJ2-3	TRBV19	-	CASSVGQLRTDTQYF	TGTGCCAGTAGTGTCGGACAGCTTAGAACAGATACGCAGTATTTT
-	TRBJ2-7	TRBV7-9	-	CASSRLGVAGYEQYF	TGTGCCAGCAGCCGCCTCGGGGTTGCAGGATACGAGCAGTACTTC
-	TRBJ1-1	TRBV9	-	CASSPQTNTEAFF	TGTGCCAGCAGCCCCCAGACAAACACTGAAGCTTTCTTT
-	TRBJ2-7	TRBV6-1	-	CASMGFTNSYEQYF	TGTGCCAGCATGGGATTCACGAACTCCTACGAGCAGTACTTC
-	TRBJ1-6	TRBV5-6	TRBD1	CASSLGQGDSPLHF	TGTGCCAGCAGCCTGGGACAGGGAGATTCACCCCTCCACTTT
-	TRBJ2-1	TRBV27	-	CASSSFNNEQFF	TGTGCCAGCAGTTCATTTAACAATGAGCAGTTCTTC
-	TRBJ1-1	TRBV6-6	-	CASSYSWGEAFF	TGTGCCAGCAGTTACTCTTGGGGTGAAGCTTTCTTT
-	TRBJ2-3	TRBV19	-	CASSGIWAGTDTQYF	TGTGCCAGTAGTGGTATTTGGGCGGGCACAGATACGCAGTATTTT
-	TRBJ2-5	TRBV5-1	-	CASSLAQWETQYF	TGCGCCAGCAGCTTGGCCCAGTGGGAGACCCAGTACTTC
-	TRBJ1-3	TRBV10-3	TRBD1	CAISPGQAGNTIYF	TGTGCCATCAGTCCTGGACAGGCCGGAAACACCATATATTTT
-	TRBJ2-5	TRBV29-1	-	CSVEDSGRGYQETQYF	TGCAGCGTTGAAGACTCCGGCCGGGGATATCAAGAGACCCAGTACTTC
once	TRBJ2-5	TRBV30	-	CAWSVGWGTQETQYF	TGTGCCTGGAGTGTAGGGTGGGGGACACAAGAGACCCAGTACTTC
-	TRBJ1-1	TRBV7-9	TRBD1	CASSLGDREMGTEAFF	TGTGCCAGCAGCTTAGGGGACAGGGAAATGGGCACTGAAGCTTTCTTT
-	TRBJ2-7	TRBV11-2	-	CASSLGVGVKYF	TGTGCCAGCAGCTTAGGGGTCGGGGTAAAGTACTTC
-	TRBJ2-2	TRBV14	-	CASSGLRELFF	TGTGCCAGCAGCGGTCTCCGGGAGCTGTTTTTT
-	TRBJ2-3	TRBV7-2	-	CASSRWARVGDTQYF	TGTGCCAGCAGCAGGTGGGCTAGGGTTGGAGATACGCAGTATTTT
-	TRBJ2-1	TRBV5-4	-	CASSTTGSEQFF	TGTGCCAGCAGCACAACCGGCAGTGAGCAGTTCTTC
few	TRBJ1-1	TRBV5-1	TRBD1	CASSGDRGEVTEAFF	TGCGCCAGCAGCGGGGACAGGGGGGAGGTCACTGAAGCTTTCTTT
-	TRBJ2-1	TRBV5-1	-	CASSSGPGRGYEQFF	TGCGCCAGCAGCTCGGGACCGGGAAGGGGCTATGAGCAGTTCTTC
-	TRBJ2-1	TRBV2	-	CASRMGLNNEQFF	TGTGCCAGCAGGATGGGACTCAACAATGAGCAGTTCTTC
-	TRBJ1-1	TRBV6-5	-	CASSYGALNTEAFF	TGTGCCAGCAGTTACGGGGCCTTGAACACTGAAGCTTTCTTT
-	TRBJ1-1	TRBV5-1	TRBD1	CASSGRTGFTEAFF	TGCGCCAGCAGCGGACGGACAGGGTTCACTGAAGCTTTCTTT